This T cell receptor (beta chain) was documented in a study of blood T cells in healthy people across ages (dated by TCRdb to the mid-2010s). Regarding the study in general: In model experiments, template switching captured roughly one uniquely barcoded TCR beta cDNA molecule for every two T cells. To avoid experimental bias, donors of different ages were distributed randomly across sequencing lanes. The donors were split into four age groups: young (average around 17 years), middle-aged (39), aged (62) and long-lived (approximately 80). The study analyzed two additional independent replicas of 1 million unique cDNA reads from the same blood draw for two donors, one aged 18 to 30 and one aged 80 or older. Age-related changes in TCR beta repertoire diversity were measured in the study by deep sequencing normalized with unique cDNA molecular identifiers.

The method behind the library was 5' RACE. TCRdb records Illumina HiSeq 2500 as the sequencer. A second PCR of about 7 to 12 cycles was performed with a sample-barcoded 5' primer and a J-beta primer mix. A template-switch 5' adaptor carrying 12 random nucleotides introduced a unique molecular identifier onto each TCR beta cDNA molecule. Each sample yielded at least 3 million CDR3-containing paired-end reads. The Mint cDNA synthesis kit, primed by a TRBC-specific oligonucleotide, was used to synthesize first-strand cDNA from all RNA. All cDNA was treated with uracil-DNA glycosylase and then went through a first 18-cycle PCR with the universal primers M1SS and BC2_uni_R. In the paper's pipeline: For normalization, 1 million high-quality reads were randomly selected from each sample, with every read carrying a distinct molecular identifier. Instead of being binned into consensus sequences, reads that shared molecular identifiers were thrown out. MiTCR, with a Q25 quality threshold and the strictest error-elimination algorithm, was used for CDR3 identification, clonotype clustering and error correction. Lower-bound total TCR beta diversity was estimated with a nonparametric unseen species model using Euler transformation. TCRdb reworked the public reads: Q25 trimming with fastp, MiXCR clone assembly, productive beta chains retained. Rows are combined by CDR3 protein, so each entry shows the most common genes and DNA. TCRdb, rather than the study authors, made the V and J calls. Present in this sample are around 620,000 distinct CDR3 sequences, 27% of which were seen just once. The ten top clones hold less than 20% of the sample.

As concerns this clonotype: This receptor's antigen is unknown. No qualities accompany the bases; no much larger clone lies one base away.

Systemically healthy Caucasian individuals from Russia, 35 to 40 in total and aged 6 to 90 years, were included as donors. Each donor gave 9.5 to 10 milliliters of peripheral blood, drawn into EDTA-treated Vacutainer tubes. Ficoll-Paque density-gradient centrifugation was used to isolate PBMCs, with at least 6.5 million obtained per sample. Total RNA, at least 5 micrograms per sample, was extracted from PBMCs with Trizol reagent. The percentages of naive CD45RAhigh/CD27high T cells were determined by flow cytometry on a PBMC aliquot from every donor. General findings and caveats noted by the study authors: The CMV infection status of donors was not known, potentially confounding age-related changes in expanded clonotypes. Compared with the aged group, the long-lived group had more naive CD4+ T cells, fewer expanded clones and increased TCR diversity, a pattern suggesting age selection. Estimates of total diversity based on one million sequenced T cells were considered lower bounds and underestimates. Because profiling used bulk unsorted PBMCs, naive and antigen-experienced compartments could not be compared conclusively. Observed TCR beta diversity per million T cells fell roughly linearly with age, and a significant reduction was already apparent by age around 40. A strong correlation was found between observed TCR beta diversity and the percentage of naive T cells measured by flow cytometry.

Including the terminal cysteine and phenylalanine, the CDR3 comprises 19 residues. The only DNA kept is the CDR3, 57 bases in frame from the first base. Per the germline V gene, MNHEY is the CDR1 and SVGEGT is the CDR2. V drops 6 bases and J drops 0 bases, leaving 26 bases in between. The V and J segments used are TRBV6-2 or TRBV6-3 and TRBJ1-1; the D segment could be TRBD1, given 6 matching bases. Input material: blood. The TCR originated in a woman in her seventies in good health. CDR3 sequence: CASRTGGGRIIGLNTEAFF. The nucleotide sequence is given as TGTGCCAGCAGAACCGGGGGGGGGCGCATAATAGGACTGAACACTGAAGCTTTCTTT.